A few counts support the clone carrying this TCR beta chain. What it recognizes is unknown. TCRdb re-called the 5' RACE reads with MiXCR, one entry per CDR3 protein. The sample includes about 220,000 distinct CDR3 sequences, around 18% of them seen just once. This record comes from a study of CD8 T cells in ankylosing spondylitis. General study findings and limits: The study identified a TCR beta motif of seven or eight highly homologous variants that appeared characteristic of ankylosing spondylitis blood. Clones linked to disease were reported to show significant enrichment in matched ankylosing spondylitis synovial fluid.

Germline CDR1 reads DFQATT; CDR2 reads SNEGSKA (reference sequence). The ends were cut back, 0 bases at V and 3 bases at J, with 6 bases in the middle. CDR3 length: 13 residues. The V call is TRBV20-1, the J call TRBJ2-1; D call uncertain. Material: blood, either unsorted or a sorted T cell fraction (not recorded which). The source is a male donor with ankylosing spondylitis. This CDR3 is CSARDLDYNEQFF. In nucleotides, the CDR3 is TGCAGTGCTAGAGATCTTGACTACAATGAGCAGTTCTTC.